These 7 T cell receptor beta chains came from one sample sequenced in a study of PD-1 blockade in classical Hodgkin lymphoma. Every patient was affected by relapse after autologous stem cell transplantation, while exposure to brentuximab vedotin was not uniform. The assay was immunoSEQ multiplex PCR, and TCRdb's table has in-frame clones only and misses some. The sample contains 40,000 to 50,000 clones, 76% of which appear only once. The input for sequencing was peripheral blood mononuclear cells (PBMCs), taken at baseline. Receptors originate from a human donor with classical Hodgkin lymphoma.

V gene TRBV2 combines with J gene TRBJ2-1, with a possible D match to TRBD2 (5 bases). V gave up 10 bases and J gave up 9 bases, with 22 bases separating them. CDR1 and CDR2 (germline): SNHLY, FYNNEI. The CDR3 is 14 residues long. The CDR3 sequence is CATPGGEGLGEQFF. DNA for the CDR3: TGTGCCACTCCAGGAGGAGAGGGATTAGGTGAGCAGTTCTTC.

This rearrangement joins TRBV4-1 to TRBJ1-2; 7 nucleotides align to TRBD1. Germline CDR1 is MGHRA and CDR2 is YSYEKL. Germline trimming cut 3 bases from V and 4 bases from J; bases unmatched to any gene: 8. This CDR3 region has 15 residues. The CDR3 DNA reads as TGCGCCAGCAGCCACCATAACAGGGGAGTCTATGGCTACACCTTC. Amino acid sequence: CASSHHNRGVYGYTF.

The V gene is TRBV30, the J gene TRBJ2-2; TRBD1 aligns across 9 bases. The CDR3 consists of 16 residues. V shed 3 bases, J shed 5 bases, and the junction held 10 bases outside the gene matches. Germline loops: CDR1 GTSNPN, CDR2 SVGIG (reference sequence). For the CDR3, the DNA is TGTGCCTGGAGACCATCCGGGACAGGGACAACCGGGGAGCTGTTTTTT. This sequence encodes CAWRPSGTGTTGELFF.

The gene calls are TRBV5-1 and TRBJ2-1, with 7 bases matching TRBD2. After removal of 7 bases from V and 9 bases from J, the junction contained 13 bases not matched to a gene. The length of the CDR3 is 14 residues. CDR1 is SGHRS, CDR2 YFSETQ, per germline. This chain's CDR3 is CASFLGEGSFEQFF. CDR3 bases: TGCGCCAGCTTTTTGGGGGAGGGGTCGTTTGAGCAGTTCTTC.

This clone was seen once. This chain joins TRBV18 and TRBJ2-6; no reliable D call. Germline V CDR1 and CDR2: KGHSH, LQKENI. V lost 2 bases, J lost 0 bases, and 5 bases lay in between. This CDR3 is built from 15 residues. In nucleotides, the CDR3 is TGTGCCAGCTCACCAGGAAGCTCTGGGGCCAACGTCCTGACTTTC. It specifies CASSPGSSGANVLTF.

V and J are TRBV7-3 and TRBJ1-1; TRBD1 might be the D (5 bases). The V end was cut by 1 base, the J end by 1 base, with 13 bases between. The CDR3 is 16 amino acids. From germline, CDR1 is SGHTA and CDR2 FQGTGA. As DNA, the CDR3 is TGTGCCAGCAGCTTAAAACCCCCGGGGGGGAACACTGAAGCTTTCTTT. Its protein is CASSLKPPGGNTEAFF.

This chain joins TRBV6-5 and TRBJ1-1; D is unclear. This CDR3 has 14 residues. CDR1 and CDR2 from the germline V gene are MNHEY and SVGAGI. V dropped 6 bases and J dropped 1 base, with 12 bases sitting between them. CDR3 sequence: CASRPRPSNTEAFF. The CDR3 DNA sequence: TGTGCCAGCAGACCCAGGCCCTCGAACACTGAAGCTTTCTTT.